A single sample is the source of the 18 T cell receptor beta chains below, sequenced in a study. Using its own MiXCR run on the RT-PCR reads, TCRdb lists one record per CDR3 protein. This table holds 550,000 to 750,000 distinct CDR3 sequences, 13% to 15% found once. Material: memory CD4+ T cells from blood. The receptors here all came from a female donor in good health, serving as a healthy control.

The gene calls are TRBV6-6 and TRBJ2-7; 7 nucleotides align to TRBD1. V gave up 5 bases and J gave up 2 bases; unmatched junction bases: 3. The CDR3 loop spans 13 amino acids. Germline V CDR1 and CDR2: MNHNY, SVGAGI (reference sequence). The CDR3 sequence: CASSAGQAYEQYF. DNA for the CDR3: TGTGCCAGCAGTGCCGGACAGGCCTACGAGCAGTACTTC.

The gene calls are TRBV6-2 or TRBV6-3 and TRBJ2-1; 9 bases match TRBD2. CDR1 and CDR2 from the germline V gene are MNHEY and SVGEGT. This CDR3 contains 17 residues. The ends lost 4 bases at V and 6 bases at J; junction bases unmatched: 13. CDR3 amino acids: CASSFLAGRALLNEQFF. CDR3 in DNA: TGTGCCAGCAGTTTCCTAGCGGGAAGGGCACTCCTCAATGAGCAGTTCTTC.

At least ten counts were recorded for this clonotype. The V and J genes are TRBV29-1 and TRBJ2-7, with D tentatively TRBD2 (6 bases). CDR1 is SQVTM, CDR2 ANQGSEA, per germline. Between the trimmed V and J ends, which lost 5 bases and 2 bases, there was a span of 13 bases. The CDR3 length is 13 residues. The CDR3 sequence: CSVIRGGTYEQYF. The CDR3 coding sequence is TGCAGCGTTATTCGGGGCGGGACCTACGAGCAGTACTTC.

This clonotype showed up many times. The chain carries TRBV5-5 and TRBJ2-1, with 13 bases fitting TRBD2. The CDR3 runs to 14 residues. J was trimmed by 16 bases and V by 4 bases; bases with no gene match: 11. Germline loops: CDR1 SGHKS, CDR2 YYEKEE (reference sequence). CDR3 DNA sequence: TGTGCCAGCAGCCCAGGACTAGCGGGAGAGGGTCATTTCTTC. The encoded protein is CASSPGLAGEGHFF.

This clonotype occurred a few times. The chain joins TRBV20-1 to TRBJ2-4; perhaps TRBD2 as D (6 bases). Trimming cost V 3 bases and J 1 base, with 16 bases left between them. There are 16 residues in the CDR3. Germline CDR1 DFQATT, CDR2 SNEGSKA (reference sequence). DNA of the CDR3: TGCAGTGCTAGTACACGGGGGATGGGGGCCAAAAACATTCAGTACTTC. Residues: CSASTRGMGAKNIQYF.

This clonotype appeared many times. DNA of the CDR3: TGCAGTGCTGGAGGGACAGGGAGCACAGATACGCAGTATTTT. Translated, it gives CSAGGTGSTDTQYF. This chain joins TRBV20-1 and TRBJ2-3, with 9 bases matching TRBD1. CDR3 length: 14 amino acids. The J segment lost 0 bases and the V segment lost 5 bases, leaving 3 bases of the junction unmatched. From germline, CDR1 is DFQATT and CDR2 SNEGSKA (reference sequence).

The sample holds a few counts of this clonotype. This chain connects TRBV5-1 to TRBJ1-4, with D hard to call. The V gene lost 4 bases and the J gene lost 7 bases, with 17 bases spanning the gap. The CDR3 contains 15 residues. The germline CDR1 and CDR2 sequences are SGHRS and YFSETQ. CDR3: CASSLTLLDGEKLFF. CDR3 sequence (DNA): TGCGCCAGCAGCCTAACCTTACTGGACGGTGAAAAACTGTTTTTT. The whole variable domain, remainder taken from reference TRBV5-1 and TRBJ1-4, is KAGVTQTPRYLIKTRGQQVTLSCSPISGHRSVSWYQQTPGQGLQFLFEYFSETQRNKGNFPGRFSGRQFSNSRSEMNVSTLELGDSALYLCASSLTLLDGEKLFFGSGTQLSVL.

This clonotype was seen ten or more times. This chain uses TRBV5-1 with TRBJ2-1, with a possible D match to TRBD2 (7 bases). The CDR3 covers 15 residues. Germline values: CDR1 SGHRS, CDR2 YFSETQ. Trimming took 0 bases from V and 4 from J, leaving 11 bases between them. The CDR3 protein is CASSLVRGAYNEQFF. The CDR3 coding sequence is TGCGCCAGCAGCTTGGTTCGGGGGGCATACAATGAGCAGTTCTTC.

This clonotype was detected ten times or more. The genes are TRBV12-3 or TRBV12-4 and TRBJ2-1; TRBD2 aligns across 13 bases. This CDR3 spans 16 amino acids. Trimming at V came to 7 bases and at J to 2 bases, leaving 5 bases not matched to a gene. The CDR3, as DNA: TGTGCCAGCACCCTGACTAGCGGGGGGACCTACAATGAGCAGTTCTTC. Its protein product is CASTLTSGGTYNEQFF.

V and J are TRBV15 and TRBJ2-1; 12 bases are shared with TRBD1. The CDR3 covers 13 residues. Germline V lookup: CDR1 LNHNV, CDR2 YYDKDF (reference sequence). Trimming cost V 5 bases and J 9 bases; bases outside gene matches: 2. This CDR3 is CATSGDRGREQFF. DNA of the CDR3: TGTGCCACCAGCGGGGACAGGGGGCGTGAGCAGTTCTTC.

The chain has TRBV20-1 and TRBJ2-7, with 7 bases that match TRBD2. The V segment lost 8 bases and the J segment 1 base; nucleotides outside the gene matches: 8. Germline assignment: CDR1 DFQATT and CDR2 SNEGSKA (reference sequence). The CDR3 totals 13 residues. The CDR3 bases are TGCAGTTGCGCCGCGGGAGTGTCCTACGAGCAGTACTTC. Amino acids: CSCAAGVSYEQYF.

This clonotype has only a few counts. V is TRBV7-2 and J is TRBJ2-7; D not certain. From germline, CDR1 is SGHTA and CDR2 FQGNSA. The CDR3 length is 15 residues. The germline V and J ends were trimmed by 1 base and 0 bases, with 10 bases remaining between them. The CDR3 region is CASSLGGFSSYEQYF. Written as DNA, the CDR3 is TGTGCCAGCAGCTTAGGAGGTTTCAGCTCCTACGAGCAGTACTTC.

The chain combines TRBV5-1 with TRBJ1-2; 7 bases map to TRBD1. In germline, CDR1 is SGHRS, CDR2 YFSETQ. After removal of 4 bases from V and 10 bases from J, the junction contained 10 bases not matched to a gene. The CDR3 is made up of 13 amino acids. CDR3 DNA sequence: TGCGCCAGCAGCGATCCGGGACAGCAATACTACACCTTC. Encoded protein: CASSDPGQQYYTF.

This clonotype was seen repeatedly, ten times or more. The chain couples TRBV29-1 to TRBJ1-5; possible D gene TRBD1, 6 bases. Germline V gene data show CDR1 as SQVTM and CDR2 as ANQGSEA. Trimming took off 3 bases at V and 6 bases at J, with 18 bases between the two ends. The CDR3 has 15 amino acids. CDR3 loop: CSVDSGQWVGQPQHF. The DNA of the CDR3 is TGCAGCGTTGACTCCGGACAGTGGGTAGGTCAGCCCCAGCATTTT.

There are a few counts of this clonotype. The chain has TRBV28 and TRBJ2-7; no reliable D call. The V gene lost 2 bases and the J gene lost 7 bases, with 9 bases spanning the gap. Germline V CDR1 and CDR2: MDHEN, SYDVKM. The CDR3 loop spans 12 amino acids. The CDR3 coding sequence is TGTGCCAGCAGTTTACGGCCTTGGGAGCAGTACTTC. As protein: CASSLRPWEQYF.

The rearrangement links TRBV3-1 to TRBJ1-2; 7 bases agree with TRBD1. Germline V CDR1 and CDR2: LGHDT, YNNKEL (reference sequence). Unmatched junction bases numbered 5, after V lost 3 bases and J lost 7 bases. The CDR3 covers 13 residues. CDR3 nucleotide sequence: TGTGCCAGCAGCCAGGAAAGGGGGCTTGGCTACACCTTC. This sequence encodes CASSQERGLGYTF.

This clonotype turned up a few times. The V and J genes are TRBV7-2 and TRBJ2-7; TRBD2 aligns across 7 bases. Germline V gene data show CDR1 as SGHTA and CDR2 as FQGNSA. V trimming: 0 bases; J trimming: 0 bases; junction bases outside the gene matches: 2. The length of the CDR3 is 15 residues. The CDR3 region is CASSLALAASYEQYF. As DNA, the CDR3 is TGTGCCAGCAGCTTAGCCCTAGCGGCCTCCTACGAGCAGTACTTC.

V is TRBV25-1 and J is TRBJ1-2; 7 nucleotides match TRBD1. V gave up 4 bases and J gave up 7 bases; unmatched junction bases: 3. The CDR3 consists of 12 residues. CDR1 and CDR2 from the germline V gene are MGHDK and SYGVNS. The CDR3 is CASSGNRGGYTF. The CDR3 region has the DNA TGTGCCAGCAGTGGGAACAGGGGTGGCTACACCTTC.